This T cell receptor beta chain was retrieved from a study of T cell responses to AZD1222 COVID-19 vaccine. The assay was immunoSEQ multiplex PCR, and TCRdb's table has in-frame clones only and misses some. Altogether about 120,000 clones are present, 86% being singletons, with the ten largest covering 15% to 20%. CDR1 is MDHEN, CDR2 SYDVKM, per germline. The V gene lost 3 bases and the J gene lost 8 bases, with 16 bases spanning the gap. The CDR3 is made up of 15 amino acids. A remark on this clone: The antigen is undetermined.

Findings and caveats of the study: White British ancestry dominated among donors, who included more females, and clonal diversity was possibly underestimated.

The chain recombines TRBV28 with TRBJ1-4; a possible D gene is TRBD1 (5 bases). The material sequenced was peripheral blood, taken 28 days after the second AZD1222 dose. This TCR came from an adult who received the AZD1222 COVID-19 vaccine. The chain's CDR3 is CASSLPLGVREKLFF. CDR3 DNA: TGTGCCAGCAGTTTGCCTTTAGGGGTGAGGGAAAAACTGTTTTTT.